Reported below is one T cell receptor (beta chain). Its antigen is still unknown. This entry is derived from a study of T-cell memory formation after mild COVID-19. The overall study: TCR clusters were mostly donor specific.

General observations from the study: CD4/CD8 balance characterized clones contracting day 15 to 85, and CD4+ skew characterized later expanders.

The V gene lost 4 bases and the J gene lost 4 bases, with 9 bases spanning the gap. CDR3 length equals 13 residues. Germline V CDR1 and CDR2: SGDLS, YYNGEE. Sample barcodes and UMIs were carried by the TCR alpha and TCR beta cDNA libraries that 5'RACE generated with constant-segment primers. One entry per CDR3 protein results from TCRdb running MiXCR on the 5' RACE reads. Among roughly 190,000 distinct CDR3 sequences listed, 8% to 11% were seen once. The sample comprised PBMCs or a T cell subset sorted from them (not recorded which). This sequence joins TRBV9 and TRBJ2-1; D is ambiguous. This receptor was identified in a man in his late teens or twenties who had mild COVID-19 (a few samples of this study predate the infection). Cell type and time point are not known. The DNA of the CDR3 is TGTGCCAGCAGCACCGACCCTTACAATGAGCAGTTCTTC. Residues: CASSTDPYNEQFF.